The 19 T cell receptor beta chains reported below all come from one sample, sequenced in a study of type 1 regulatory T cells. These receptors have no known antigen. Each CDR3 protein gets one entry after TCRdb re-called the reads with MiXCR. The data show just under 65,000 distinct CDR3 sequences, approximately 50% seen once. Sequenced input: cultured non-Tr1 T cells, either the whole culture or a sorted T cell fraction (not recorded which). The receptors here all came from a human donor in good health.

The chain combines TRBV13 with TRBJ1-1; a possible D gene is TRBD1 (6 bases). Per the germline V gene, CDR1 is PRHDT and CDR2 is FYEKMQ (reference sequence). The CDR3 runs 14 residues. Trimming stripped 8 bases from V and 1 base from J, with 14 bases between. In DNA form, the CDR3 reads TGTGCCAGCGGGCTGCTAGGGGGGAACACTGAAGCTTTCTTT. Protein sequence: CASGLLGGNTEAFF.

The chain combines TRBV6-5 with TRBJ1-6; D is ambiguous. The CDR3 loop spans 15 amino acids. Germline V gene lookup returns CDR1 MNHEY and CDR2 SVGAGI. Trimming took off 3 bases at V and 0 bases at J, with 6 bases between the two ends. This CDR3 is CASSYRSSYNSPLHF. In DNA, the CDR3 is TGTGCCAGCAGTTATCGCAGCTCCTATAATTCACCCCTCCACTTT.

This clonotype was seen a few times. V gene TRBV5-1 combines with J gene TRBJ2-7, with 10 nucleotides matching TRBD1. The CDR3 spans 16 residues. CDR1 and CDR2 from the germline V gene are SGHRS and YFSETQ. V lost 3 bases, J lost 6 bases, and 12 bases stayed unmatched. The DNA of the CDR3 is TGCGCCAGCAGCTCGAACACCGGGACAGGGGTCTTCGAGCAGTACTTC. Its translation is CASSSNTGTGVFEQYF.

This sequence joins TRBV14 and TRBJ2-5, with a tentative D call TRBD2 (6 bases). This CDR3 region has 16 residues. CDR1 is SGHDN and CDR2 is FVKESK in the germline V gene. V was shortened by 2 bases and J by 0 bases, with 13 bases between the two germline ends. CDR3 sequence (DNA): TGTGCCAGCAGCCAAACAGGAGGGGCTTACCAAGAGACCCAGTACTTC. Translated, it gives CASSQTGGAYQETQYF.

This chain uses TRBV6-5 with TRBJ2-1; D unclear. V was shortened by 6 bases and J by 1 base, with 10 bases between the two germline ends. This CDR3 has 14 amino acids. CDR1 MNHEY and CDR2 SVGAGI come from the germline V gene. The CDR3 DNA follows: TGTGCCAGCAGCCGCTCGCATTCCTACAATGAGCAGTTCTTC. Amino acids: CASSRSHSYNEQFF.

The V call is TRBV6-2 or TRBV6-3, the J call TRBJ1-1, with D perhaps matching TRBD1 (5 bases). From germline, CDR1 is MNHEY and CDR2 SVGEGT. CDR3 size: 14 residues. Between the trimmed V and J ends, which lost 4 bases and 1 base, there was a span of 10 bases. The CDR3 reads CASSSIQGNTEAFF. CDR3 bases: TGTGCCAGCAGTTCAATCCAGGGGAACACTGAAGCTTTCTTT.

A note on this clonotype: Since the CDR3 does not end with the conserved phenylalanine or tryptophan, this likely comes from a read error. CDR3 in amino acids: CASSFGTGNSEAFY. DNA for the CDR3: TGTGCCAGCAGCTTTGGGACCGGTAACAGTGAAGCTTTCTAT. V and J are TRBV5-5 and TRBJ1-1, with D tentatively TRBD1 (5 bases). Germline V gene lookup returns CDR1 SGHKS and CDR2 YYEKEE (reference sequence). The CDR3 has 14 amino acids.

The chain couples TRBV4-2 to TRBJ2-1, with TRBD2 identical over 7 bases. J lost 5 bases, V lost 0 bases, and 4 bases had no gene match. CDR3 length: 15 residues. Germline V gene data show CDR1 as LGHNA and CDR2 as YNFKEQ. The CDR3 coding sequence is TGTGCCAGCAGCCAAGAGGGGACTACCAACAATGAGCAGTTCTTC. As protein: CASSQEGTTNNEQFF.

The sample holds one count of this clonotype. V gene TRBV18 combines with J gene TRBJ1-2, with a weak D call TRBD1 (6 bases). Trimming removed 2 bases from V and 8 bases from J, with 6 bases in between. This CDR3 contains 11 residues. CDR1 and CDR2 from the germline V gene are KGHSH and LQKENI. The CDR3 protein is CASSPGGGYTF. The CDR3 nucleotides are TGTGCCAGCTCACCAGGGGGCGGCTACACCTTC.

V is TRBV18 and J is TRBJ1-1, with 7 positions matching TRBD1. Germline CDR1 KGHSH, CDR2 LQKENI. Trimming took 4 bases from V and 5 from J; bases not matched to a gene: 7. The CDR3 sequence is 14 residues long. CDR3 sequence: CASSHDRVRTEAFF. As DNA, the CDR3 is TGTGCCAGCTCACACGACAGGGTGAGGACTGAAGCTTTCTTT. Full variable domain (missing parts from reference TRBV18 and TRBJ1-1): NAGVMQNPRHLVRRRGQEARLRCSPMKGHSHVYWYRQLPEEGLKFMVYLQKENIIDESGMPKERFSAEFPKEGPSILRIQQVVRGDSAAYFCASSHDRVRTEAFFGQGTRLTVV.

The CDR3: CASSLEGMNTEAFF. The CDR3 bases are TGTGCCAGCAGTCTGGAGGGCATGAACACTGAAGCTTTCTTT. The chain links TRBV2 to TRBJ1-1; D ambiguous. Germline V gene data show CDR1 as SNHLY and CDR2 as FYNNEI. The CDR3 covers 14 residues. Deletions cut 5 bases from V and 0 bases from J, with 10 bases between.

CDR3 region: CAISTGYDSPLHF. DNA for the CDR3: TGTGCCATCAGTACAGGGTATGATTCACCCCTCCACTTT. This chain links TRBV10-3 with TRBJ1-6; the D gene is possibly TRBD1 (6 bases). Trimming took 5 bases from V and 8 from J, leaving 10 bases between them. The CDR3 is 13 residues long. Germline assignment: CDR1 ENHRY and CDR2 SYGVKD.

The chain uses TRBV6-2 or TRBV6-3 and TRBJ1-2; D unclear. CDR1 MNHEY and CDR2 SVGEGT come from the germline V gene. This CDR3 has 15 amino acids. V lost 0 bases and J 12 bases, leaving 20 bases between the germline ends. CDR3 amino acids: CASSYSFGRSLENTF. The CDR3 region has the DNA TGTGCCAGCAGTTACTCGTTCGGACGGAGCCTTGAAAACACCTTC.

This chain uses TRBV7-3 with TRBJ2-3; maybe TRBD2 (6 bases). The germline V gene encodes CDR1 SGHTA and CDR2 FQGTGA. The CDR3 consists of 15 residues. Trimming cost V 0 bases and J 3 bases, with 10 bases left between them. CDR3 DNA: TGTGCCAGCAGCTTAACCCCGGGGGAGACAGATACGCAGTATTTT. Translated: CASSLTPGETDTQYF.

The CDR3: CSVGLGTGLSYEQFF. The CDR3 region has the DNA TGCAGCGTTGGTCTCGGGACAGGGCTGTCGTATGAGCAGTTCTTC. The chain joins TRBV29-1 to TRBJ2-1; 9 bases agree with TRBD1. Germline V gene lookup returns CDR1 SQVTM and CDR2 ANQGSEA. The CDR3 is 15 residues long. V shed 4 bases and J 8 bases; nucleotides not matched to a gene: 12.

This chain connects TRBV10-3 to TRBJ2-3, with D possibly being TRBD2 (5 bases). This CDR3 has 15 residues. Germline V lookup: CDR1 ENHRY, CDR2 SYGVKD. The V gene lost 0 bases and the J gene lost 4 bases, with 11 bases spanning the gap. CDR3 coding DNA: TGTGCCATCAGTGAGTCGAAAGCGAGGGCAGATACGCAGTATTTT. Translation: CAISESKARADTQYF.

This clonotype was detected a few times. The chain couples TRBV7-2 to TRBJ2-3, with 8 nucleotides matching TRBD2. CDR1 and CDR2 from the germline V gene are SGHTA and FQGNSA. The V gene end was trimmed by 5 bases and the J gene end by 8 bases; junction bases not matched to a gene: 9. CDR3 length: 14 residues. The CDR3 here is CASSPIVAGGTQYF. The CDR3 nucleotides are TGTGCCAGCAGCCCGATCGTGGCGGGGGGTACGCAGTATTTT.

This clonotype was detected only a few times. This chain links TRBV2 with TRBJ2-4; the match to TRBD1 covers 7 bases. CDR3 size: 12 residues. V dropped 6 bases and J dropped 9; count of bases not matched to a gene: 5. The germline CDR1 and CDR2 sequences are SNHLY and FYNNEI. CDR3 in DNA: TGTGCCAGCAGCGGGGACAGACTCATTCAGTACTTC. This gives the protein CASSGDRLIQYF.

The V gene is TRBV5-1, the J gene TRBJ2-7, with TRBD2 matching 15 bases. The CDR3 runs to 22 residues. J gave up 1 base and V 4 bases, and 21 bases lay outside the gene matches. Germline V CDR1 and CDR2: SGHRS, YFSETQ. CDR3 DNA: TGCGCCAGCAGCATAGTCCCCGGGACTAGCGGGGGGCGACGCTCCTCTTCCTACGAGCAGTACTTC. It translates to CASSIVPGTSGGRRSSSYEQYF.